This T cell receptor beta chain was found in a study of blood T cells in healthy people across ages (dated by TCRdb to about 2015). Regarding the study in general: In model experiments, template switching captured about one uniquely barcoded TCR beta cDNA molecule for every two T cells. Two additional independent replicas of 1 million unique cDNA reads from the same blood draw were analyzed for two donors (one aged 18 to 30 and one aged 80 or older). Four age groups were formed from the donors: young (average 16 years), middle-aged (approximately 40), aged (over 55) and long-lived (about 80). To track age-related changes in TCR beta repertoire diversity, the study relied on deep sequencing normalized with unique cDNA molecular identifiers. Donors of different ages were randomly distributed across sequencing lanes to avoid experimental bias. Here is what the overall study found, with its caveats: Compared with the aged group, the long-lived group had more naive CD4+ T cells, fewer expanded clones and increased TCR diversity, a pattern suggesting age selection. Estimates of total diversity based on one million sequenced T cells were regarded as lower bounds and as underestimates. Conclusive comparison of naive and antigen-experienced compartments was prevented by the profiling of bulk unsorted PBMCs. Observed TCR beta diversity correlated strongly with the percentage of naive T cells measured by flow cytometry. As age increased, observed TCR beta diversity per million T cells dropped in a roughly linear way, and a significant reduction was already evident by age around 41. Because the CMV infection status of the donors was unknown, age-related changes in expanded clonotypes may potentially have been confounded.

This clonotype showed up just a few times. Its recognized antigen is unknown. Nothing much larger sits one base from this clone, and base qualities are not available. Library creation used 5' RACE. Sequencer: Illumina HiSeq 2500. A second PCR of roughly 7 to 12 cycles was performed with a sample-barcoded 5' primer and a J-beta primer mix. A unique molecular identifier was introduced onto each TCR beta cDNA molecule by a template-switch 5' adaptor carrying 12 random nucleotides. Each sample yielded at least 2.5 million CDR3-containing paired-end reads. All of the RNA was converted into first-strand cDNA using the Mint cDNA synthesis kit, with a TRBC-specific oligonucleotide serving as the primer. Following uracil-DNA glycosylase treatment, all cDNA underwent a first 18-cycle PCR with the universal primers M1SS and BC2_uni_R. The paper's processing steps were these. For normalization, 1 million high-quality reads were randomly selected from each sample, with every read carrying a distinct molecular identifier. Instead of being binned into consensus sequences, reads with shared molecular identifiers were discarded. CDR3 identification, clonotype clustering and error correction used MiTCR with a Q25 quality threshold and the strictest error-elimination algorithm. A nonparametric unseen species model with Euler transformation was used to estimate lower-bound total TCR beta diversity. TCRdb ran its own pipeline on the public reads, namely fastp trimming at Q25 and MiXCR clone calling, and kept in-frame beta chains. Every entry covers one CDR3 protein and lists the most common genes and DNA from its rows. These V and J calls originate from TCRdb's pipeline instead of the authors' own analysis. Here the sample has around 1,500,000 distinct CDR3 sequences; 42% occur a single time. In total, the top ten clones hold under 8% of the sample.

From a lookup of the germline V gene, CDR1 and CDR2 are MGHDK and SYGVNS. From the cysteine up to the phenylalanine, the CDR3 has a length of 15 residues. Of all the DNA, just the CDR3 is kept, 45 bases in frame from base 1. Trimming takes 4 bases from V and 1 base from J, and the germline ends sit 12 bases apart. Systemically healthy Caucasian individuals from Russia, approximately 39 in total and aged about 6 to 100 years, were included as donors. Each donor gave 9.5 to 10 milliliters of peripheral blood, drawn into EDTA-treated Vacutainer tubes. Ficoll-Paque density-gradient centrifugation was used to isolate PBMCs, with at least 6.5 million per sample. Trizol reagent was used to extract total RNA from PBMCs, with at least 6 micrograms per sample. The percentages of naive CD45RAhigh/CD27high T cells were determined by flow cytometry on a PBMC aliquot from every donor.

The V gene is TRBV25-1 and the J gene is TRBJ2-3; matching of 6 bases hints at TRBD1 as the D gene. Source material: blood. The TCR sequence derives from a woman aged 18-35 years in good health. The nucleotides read TGTGCCAGCAGTGCACAGGGTCGAGGCACAGATACGCAGTATTTT. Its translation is CASSAQGRGTDTQYF.